This T cell receptor beta chain was found in a study of spatial heterogeneity in lung cancer. Overall study results and limits: Tumoral mutation counts were tracked by counts of expanded intratumoral alpha and beta TCRs.

In regard to this clonotype: Its antigen remains unknown.

TCRdb re-called the 5' RACE reads with MiXCR, one entry per CDR3 protein. The sample holds 23,000 or so distinct CDR3 sequences; 5% to 7.5% are singletons and the top ten take over 9%. V dropped 1 base and J dropped 0 bases, with 9 bases sitting between them. This CDR3 region has 15 residues. CDR1 KGHSH and CDR2 LQKENI come from the germline V gene. Time point denoted: sample taken at primary tumor resection. The donors, about 74 patients with untreated early-stage non-small cell lung cancer, provided the samples. This TCR was recovered from a male donor with early-stage non-small cell lung cancer. The chain carries TRBV18 and TRBJ2-5; the D is unclear. Sequenced material: lung tumor tissue, taken at surgery. CDR3 DNA: TGTGCCAGCTCACCACTCTTGCAGAACCAAGAGACCCAGTACTTC. Translating it yields CASSPLLQNQETQYF.